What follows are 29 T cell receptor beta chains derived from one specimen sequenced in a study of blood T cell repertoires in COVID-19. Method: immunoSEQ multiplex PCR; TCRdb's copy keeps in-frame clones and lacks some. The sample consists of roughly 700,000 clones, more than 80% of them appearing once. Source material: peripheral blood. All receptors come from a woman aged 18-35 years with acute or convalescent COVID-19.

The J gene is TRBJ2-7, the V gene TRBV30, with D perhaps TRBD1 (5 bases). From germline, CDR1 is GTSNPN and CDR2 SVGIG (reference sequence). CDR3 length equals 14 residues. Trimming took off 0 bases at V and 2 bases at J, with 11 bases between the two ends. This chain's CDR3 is CAWSVLDRAYEQYF. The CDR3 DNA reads TGTGCCTGGAGTGTACTTGACAGAGCCTACGAGCAGTACTTC.

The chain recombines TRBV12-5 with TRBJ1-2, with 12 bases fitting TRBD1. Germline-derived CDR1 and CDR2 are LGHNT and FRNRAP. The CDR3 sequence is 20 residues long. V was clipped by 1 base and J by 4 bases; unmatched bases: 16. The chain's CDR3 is CASGLARRGQGARGGYGYTF. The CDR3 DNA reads TGTGCTAGTGGTTTGGCCCGGAGGGGACAGGGGGCGAGGGGCGGCTATGGCTACACCTTC.

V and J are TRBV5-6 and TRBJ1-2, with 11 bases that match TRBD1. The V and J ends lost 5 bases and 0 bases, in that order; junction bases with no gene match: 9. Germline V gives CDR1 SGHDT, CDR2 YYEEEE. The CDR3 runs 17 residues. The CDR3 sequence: CASSLPGQGGTNYGYTF. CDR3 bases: TGTGCCAGCAGTCTTCCGGGACAGGGGGGTACTAACTATGGCTACACCTTC. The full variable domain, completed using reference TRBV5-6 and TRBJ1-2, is DAGVTQSPTHLIKTRGQQVTLRCSPKSGHDTVSWYQQALGQGPQFIFQYYEEEERQRGNFPDRFSGHQFPNYSSELNVNALLLGDSALYLCASSLPGQGGTNYGYTFGSGTRLTVV.

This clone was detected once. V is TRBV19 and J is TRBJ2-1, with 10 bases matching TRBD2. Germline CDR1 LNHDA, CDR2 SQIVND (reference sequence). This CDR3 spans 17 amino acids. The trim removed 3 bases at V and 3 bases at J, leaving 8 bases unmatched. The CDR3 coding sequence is TGTGCCAGTAGTATCCAAATAGCGGGGGGCTTCTACAATGAGCAGTTCTTC. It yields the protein CASSIQIAGGFYNEQFF. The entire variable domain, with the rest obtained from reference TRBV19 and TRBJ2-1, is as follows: DGGITQSPKYLFRKEGQNVTLSCEQNLNHDAMYWYRQDPGQGLRLIYYSQIVNDFQKGDIAEGYSVSREKKESFPLTVTSAQKNPTAFYLCASSIQIAGGFYNEQFFGPGTRLTVL.

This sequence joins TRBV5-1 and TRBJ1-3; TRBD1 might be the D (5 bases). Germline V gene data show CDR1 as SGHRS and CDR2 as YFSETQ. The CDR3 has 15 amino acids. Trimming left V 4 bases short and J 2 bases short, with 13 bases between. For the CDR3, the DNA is TGCGCCAGCAGCCATGGGGGGAGCGCTGGAAACACCATATATTTT. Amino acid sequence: CASSHGGSAGNTIYF.

The CDR3 region has the DNA TGTGCCACCAGGAGGAAAGGGGGCACCTACAATGAGCAGTTCTTC. It codes for CATRRKGGTYNEQFF. This chain joins TRBV19 and TRBJ2-1, with TRBD1 matching over 7 bases. This CDR3 is built from 15 residues. Germline trimming cut 10 bases from V and 2 bases from J; bases unmatched to any gene: 11. Germline V CDR1 and CDR2: LNHDA, SQIVND (reference sequence).

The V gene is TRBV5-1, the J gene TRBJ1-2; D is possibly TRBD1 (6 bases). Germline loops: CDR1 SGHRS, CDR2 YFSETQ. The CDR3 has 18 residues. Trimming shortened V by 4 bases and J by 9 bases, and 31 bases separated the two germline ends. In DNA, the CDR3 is TGCGCCAGCAGCCTTTCCGGTTCCGGACAGCAGGATATGAGGCGCTACACCTTC. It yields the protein CASSLSGSGQQDMRRYTF.

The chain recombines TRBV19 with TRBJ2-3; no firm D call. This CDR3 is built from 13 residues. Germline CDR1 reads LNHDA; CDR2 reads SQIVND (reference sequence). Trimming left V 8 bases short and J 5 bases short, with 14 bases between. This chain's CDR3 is CASSGLGIDTQYF. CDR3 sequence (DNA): TGTGCCAGTTCAGGTCTGGGTATAGATACGCAGTATTTT.

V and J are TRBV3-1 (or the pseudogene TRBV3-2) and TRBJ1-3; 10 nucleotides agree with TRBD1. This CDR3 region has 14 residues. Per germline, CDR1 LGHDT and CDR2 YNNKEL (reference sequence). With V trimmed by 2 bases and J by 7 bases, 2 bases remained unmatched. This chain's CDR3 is CASSQRQGANTIYF. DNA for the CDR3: TGTGCCAGCAGCCAAAGACAGGGGGCGAACACCATATATTTT.

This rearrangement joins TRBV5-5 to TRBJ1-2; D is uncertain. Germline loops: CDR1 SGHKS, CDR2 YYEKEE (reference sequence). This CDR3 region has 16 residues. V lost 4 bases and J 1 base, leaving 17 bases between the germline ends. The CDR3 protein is CASSPPPVGVNYGYTF. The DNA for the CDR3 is TGTGCCAGCAGCCCACCCCCCGTCGGAGTTAACTATGGCTACACCTTC.

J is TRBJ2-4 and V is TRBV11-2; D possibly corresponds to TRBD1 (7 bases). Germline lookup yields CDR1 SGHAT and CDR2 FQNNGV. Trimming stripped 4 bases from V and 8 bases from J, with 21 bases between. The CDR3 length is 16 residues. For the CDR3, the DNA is TGTGCCAGCAGCTCTATTCGCGGGACAGAGGTCCACATTCAGTACTTC. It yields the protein CASSSIRGTEVHIQYF. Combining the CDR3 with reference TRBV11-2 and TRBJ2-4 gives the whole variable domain EAGVAQSPRYKIIEKRQSVAFWCNPISGHATLYWYQQILGQGPKLLIQFQNNGVVDDSQLPKDRFSAERLKGVDSTLKIQPAKLEDSAVYLCASSSIRGTEVHIQYFGAGTRLSVL.

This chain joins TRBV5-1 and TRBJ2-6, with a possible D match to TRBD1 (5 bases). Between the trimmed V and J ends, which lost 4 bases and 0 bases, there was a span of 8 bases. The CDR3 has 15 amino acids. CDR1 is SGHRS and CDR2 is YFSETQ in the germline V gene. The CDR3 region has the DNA TGCGCCAGCAGCCAGGGTGACTCTGGGGCCAACGTCCTGACTTTC. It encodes CASSQGDSGANVLTF. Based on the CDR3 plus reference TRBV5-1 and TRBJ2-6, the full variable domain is KAGVTQTPRYLIKTRGQQVTLSCSPISGHRSVSWYQQTPGQGLQFLFEYFSETQRNKGNFPGRFSGRQFSNSRSEMNVSTLELGDSALYLCASSQGDSGANVLTFGAGSRLTVL.

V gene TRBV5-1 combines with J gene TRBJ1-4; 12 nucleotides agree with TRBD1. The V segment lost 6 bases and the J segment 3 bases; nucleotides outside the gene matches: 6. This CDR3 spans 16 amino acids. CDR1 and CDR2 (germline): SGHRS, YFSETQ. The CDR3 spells CASKGTGGLANEKLFF. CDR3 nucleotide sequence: TGCGCCAGCAAGGGGACAGGGGGCCTGGCTAATGAAAAACTGTTTTTT.

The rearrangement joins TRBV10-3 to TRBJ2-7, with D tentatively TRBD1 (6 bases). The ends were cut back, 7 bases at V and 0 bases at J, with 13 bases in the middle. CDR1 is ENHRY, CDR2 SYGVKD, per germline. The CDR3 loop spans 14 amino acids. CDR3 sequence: CAIMRQGSSYEQYF. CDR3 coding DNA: TGTGCCATCATGAGGCAGGGGAGCTCCTACGAGCAGTACTTC.

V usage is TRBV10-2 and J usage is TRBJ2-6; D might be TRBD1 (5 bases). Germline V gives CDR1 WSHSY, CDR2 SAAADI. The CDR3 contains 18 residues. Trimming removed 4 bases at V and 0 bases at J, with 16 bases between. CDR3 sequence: CASSATAPTHSGANVLTF. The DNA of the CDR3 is TGCGCCAGCAGTGCGACAGCCCCTACGCACTCTGGGGCCAACGTCCTGACTTTC.

The CDR3 spells CASSLTREGYGYTF. The CDR3 DNA is TGTGCCAGCTCTCTCACCAGGGAGGGCTATGGCTACACCTTC. The rearrangement joins TRBV18 to TRBJ1-2; perhaps TRBD1 as D (5 bases). The CDR3 is 14 amino acids. CDR1 KGHSH and CDR2 LQKENI come from the germline V gene. Trimming shortened V by 6 bases and J by 4 bases, and 15 bases separated the two germline ends.

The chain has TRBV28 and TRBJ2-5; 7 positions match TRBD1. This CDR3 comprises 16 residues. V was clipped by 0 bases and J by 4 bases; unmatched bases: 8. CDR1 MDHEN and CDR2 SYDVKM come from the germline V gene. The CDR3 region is CASSLWADPGGETQYF. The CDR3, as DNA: TGTGCCAGCAGTTTATGGGCCGACCCAGGGGGAGAGACCCAGTACTTC.

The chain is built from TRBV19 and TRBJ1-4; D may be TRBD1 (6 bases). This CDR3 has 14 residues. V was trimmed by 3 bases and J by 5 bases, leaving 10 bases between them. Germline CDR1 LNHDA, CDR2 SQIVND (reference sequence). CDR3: CASSMDSPNEKLFF. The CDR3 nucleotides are TGTGCCAGTAGTATGGACAGCCCGAATGAAAAACTGTTTTTT. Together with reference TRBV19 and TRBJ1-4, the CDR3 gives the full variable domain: DGGITQSPKYLFRKEGQNVTLSCEQNLNHDAMYWYRQDPGQGLRLIYYSQIVNDFQKGDIAEGYSVSREKKESFPLTVTSAQKNPTAFYLCASSMDSPNEKLFFGSGTQLSVL.

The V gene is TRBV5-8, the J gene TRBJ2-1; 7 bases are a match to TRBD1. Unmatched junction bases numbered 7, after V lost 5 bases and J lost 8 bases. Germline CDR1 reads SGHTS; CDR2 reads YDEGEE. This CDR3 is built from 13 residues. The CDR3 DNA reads TGTGCCAGCAGTCCTGACAGGGTTCATGAGCAGTTCTTC. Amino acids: CASSPDRVHEQFF.

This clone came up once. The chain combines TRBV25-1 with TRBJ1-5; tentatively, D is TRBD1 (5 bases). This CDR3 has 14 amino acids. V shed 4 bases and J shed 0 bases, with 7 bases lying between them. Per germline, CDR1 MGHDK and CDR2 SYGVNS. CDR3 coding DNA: TGTGCCAGCAGTGTCACAGGTAGCAATCAGCCCCAGCATTTT. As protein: CASSVTGSNQPQHF.

CDR3 in DNA: TGCGCCAGCAGCCAATTGGCCGGGACAAGGGGGCCCTTAGACTATGGCTACACCTTC. It is translated as CASSQLAGTRGPLDYGYTF. J is TRBJ1-2 and V is TRBV4-1, with 7 positions matching TRBD1. In germline, CDR1 is MGHRA, CDR2 YSYEKL. J lost 3 bases, V lost 2 bases, and 18 bases had no gene match. This CDR3 region has 19 residues.

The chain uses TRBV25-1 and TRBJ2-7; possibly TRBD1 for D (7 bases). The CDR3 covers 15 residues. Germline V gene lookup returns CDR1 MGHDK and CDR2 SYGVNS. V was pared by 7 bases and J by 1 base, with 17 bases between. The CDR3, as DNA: TGTGCCAGCAATTCAGGGGGGCGAACGTCCTACGAGCAGTACTTC. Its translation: CASNSGGRTSYEQYF.

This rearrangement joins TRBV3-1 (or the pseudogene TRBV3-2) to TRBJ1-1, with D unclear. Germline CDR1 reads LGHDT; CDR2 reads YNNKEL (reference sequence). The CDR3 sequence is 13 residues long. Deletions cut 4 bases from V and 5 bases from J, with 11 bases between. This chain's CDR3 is CASSLIGDTEAFF. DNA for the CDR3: TGTGCCAGCAGCCTAATCGGGGATACTGAAGCTTTCTTT.

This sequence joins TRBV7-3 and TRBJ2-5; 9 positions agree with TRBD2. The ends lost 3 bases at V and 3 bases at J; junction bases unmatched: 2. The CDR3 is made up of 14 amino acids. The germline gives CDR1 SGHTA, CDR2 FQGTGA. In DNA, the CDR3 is TGTGCCAGCAGCTTCGTAGCGGGGGAAGAGACCCAGTACTTC. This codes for CASSFVAGEETQYF.

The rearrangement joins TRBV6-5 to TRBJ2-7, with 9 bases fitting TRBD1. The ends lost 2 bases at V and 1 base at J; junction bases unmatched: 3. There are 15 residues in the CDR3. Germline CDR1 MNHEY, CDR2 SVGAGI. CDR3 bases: TGTGCCAGCAGTTACATCGGGACAGGGTCCTACGAGCAGTACTTC. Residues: CASSYIGTGSYEQYF.

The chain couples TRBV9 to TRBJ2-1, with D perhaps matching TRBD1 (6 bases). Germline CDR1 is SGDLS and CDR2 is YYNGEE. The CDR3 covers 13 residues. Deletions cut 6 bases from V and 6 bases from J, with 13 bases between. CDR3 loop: CASNPSGVNEQFF. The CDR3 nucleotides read TGTGCCAGCAACCCCTCAGGGGTCAATGAGCAGTTCTTC. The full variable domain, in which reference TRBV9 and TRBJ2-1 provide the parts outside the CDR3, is DSGVTQTPKHLITATGQRVTLRCSPRSGDLSVYWYQQSLDQGLQFLIQYYNGEERAKGNILERFSAQQFPDLHSELNLSSLELGDSALYFCASNPSGVNEQFFGPGTRLTVL.

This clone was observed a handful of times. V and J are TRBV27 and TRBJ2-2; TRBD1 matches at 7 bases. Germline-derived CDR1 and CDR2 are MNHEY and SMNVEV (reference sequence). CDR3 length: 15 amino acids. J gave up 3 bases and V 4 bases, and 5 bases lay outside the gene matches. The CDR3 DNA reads TGTGCCAGCAGTTCGGACAGGACATACACCGGGGAGCTGTTTTTT. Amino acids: CASSSDRTYTGELFF.

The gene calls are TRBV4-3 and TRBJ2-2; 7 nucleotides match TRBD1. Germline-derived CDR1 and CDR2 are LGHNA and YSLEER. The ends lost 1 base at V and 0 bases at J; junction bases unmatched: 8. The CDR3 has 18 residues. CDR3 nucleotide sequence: TGCGCCAGCAGCCAAGGTACAGGGGACGGGCCGAACACCGGGGAGCTGTTTTTT. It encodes CASSQGTGDGPNTGELFF.

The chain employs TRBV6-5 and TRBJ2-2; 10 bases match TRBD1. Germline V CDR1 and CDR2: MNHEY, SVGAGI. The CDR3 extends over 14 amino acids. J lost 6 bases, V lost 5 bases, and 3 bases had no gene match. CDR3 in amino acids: CASSLGTGAGELFF. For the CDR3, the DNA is TGTGCCAGCAGTCTAGGGACAGGGGCCGGGGAGCTGTTTTTT.